Sequencing of this T cell receptor (delta chain) was carried out in a study of gammadelta T cells in human blood (dated by TCRdb to between 2020 and 2021). On the study overall, not on this receptor specifically: In the study, polyclonal expansion of innate gamma-delta T cells immediately after birth was reported to appear to be driven by microbial exposure.

As encoded in the germline V gene, CDR1 is TSWWSYY while CDR2 is QGS. The cysteine opens and the phenylalanine closes a CDR3 of 23 amino acids. The retained sequence is limited to the CDR3, 69 bases, with the frame set at the first base. In the case of this clone: It has no known antigen specificity. A junction boundary mismatches the germline segment, possibly from a read error.

The library was built by means of RT-PCR. Data came from an Illumina MiSeq. TCRdb reprocessed the public reads with the caller CATT; rows with the same DNA were merged afterwards. Across this sample there are 1,200 or so delta-chain clones, with approximately 9.7% seen only once. The ten largest clonotypes hold roughly 7.3% of the sample. The source material was non-Vgamma9Vdelta2 gamma-delta T cells from infant blood. This receptor was obtained from a human donor. The sequence joins TRDV1 to TRDJ3; 12 bases in the middle match TRDD3. The nucleotide sequence reads TGTGCGCTTGGGCAGATTACAGTCTTGGGGACTGGGGGATACACCTGGGACACCCGACAGATGTTTTTC. Translated, it reads CALGQITVLGTGGYTWDTRQMFF.